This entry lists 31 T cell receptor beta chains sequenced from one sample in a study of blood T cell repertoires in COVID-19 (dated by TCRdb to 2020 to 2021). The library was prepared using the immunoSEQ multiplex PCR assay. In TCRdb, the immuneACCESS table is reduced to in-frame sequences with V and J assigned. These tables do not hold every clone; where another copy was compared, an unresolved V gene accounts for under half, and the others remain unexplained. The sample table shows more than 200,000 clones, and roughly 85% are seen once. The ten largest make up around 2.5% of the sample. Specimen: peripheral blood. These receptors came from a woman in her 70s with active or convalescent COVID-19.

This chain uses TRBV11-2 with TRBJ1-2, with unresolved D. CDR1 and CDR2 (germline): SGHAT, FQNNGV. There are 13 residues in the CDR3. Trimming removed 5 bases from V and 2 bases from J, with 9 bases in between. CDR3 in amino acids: CASSIQINYGYTF. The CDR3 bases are TGTGCCAGCAGCATACAGATAAACTATGGCTACACCTTC.

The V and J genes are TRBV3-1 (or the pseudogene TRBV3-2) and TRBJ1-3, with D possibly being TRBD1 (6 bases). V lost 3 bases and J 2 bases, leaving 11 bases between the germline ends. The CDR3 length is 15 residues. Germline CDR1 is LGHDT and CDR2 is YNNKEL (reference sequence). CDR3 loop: CASSHLQGAGNTIYF. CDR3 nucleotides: TGTGCCAGCAGCCATTTACAGGGTGCTGGAAACACCATATATTTT.

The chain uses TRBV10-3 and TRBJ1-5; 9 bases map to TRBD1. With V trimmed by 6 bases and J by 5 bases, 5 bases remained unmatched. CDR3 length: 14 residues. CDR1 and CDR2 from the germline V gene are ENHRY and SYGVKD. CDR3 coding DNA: TGTGCCATCAGCCTTACAGGGGGCGATCAGCCCCAGCATTTT. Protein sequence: CAISLTGGDQPQHF.

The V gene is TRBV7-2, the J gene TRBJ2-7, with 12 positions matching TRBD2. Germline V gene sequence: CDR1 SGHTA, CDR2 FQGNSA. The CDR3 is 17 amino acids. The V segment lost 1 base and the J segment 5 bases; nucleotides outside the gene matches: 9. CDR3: CASSLVGLAGGPDEQYF. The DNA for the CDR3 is TGTGCCAGCAGCTTAGTTGGTCTAGCGGGGGGGCCCGACGAGCAGTACTTC.

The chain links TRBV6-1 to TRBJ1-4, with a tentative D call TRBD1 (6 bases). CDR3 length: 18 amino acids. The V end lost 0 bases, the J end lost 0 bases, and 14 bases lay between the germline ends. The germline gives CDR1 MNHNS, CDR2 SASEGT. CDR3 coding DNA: TGTGCCAGCAGTGAAGCGATCAGGGGCCATGCAACTAATGAAAAACTGTTTTTT. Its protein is CASSEAIRGHATNEKLFF.

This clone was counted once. CDR3 sequence reads: CASSQGVSSGNTIYF. CDR3 in DNA: TGCGCCAGCAGCCAAGGAGTGAGCTCTGGAAACACCATATATTTT. The J gene is TRBJ1-3, the V gene TRBV4-1; unclear D gene. The CDR3 contains 15 residues. The germline V gene encodes CDR1 MGHRA and CDR2 YSYEKL. The ends were cut back, 1 base at V and 0 bases at J, with 7 bases in the middle.

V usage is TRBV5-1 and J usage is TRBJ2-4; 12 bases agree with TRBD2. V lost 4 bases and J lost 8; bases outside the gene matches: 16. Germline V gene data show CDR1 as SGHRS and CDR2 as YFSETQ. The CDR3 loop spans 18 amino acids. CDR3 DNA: TGCGCCAGCAGCCCTGGTCGACTAGCGGGGGTGAATGAGGACATTCAGTACTTC. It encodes CASSPGRLAGVNEDIQYF. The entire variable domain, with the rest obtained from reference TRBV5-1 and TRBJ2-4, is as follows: KAGVTQTPRYLIKTRGQQVTLSCSPISGHRSVSWYQQTPGQGLQFLFEYFSETQRNKGNFPGRFSGRQFSNSRSEMNVSTLELGDSALYLCASSPGRLAGVNEDIQYFGAGTRLSVL.

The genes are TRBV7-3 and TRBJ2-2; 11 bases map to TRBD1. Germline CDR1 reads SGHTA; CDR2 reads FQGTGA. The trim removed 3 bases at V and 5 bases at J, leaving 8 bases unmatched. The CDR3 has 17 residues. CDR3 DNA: TGTGCCAGCAGCTTTGGACAGGGGGCGACTCTGACCGGGGAGCTGTTTTTT. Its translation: CASSFGQGATLTGELFF.

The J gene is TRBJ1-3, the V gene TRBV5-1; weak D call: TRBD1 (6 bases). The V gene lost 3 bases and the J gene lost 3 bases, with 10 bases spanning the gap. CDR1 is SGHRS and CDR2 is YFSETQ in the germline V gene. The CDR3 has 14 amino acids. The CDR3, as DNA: TGCGCCAGCAGCTCAGGGGCGGATGGAAACACCATATATTTT. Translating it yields CASSSGADGNTIYF.

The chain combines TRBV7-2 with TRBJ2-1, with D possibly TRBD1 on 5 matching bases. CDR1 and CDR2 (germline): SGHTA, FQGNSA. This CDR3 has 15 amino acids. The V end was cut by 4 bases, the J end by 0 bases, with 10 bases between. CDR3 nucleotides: TGTGCCAGCAGCTCCGGACACGGCTCCTACAATGAGCAGTTCTTC. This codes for CASSSGHGSYNEQFF.

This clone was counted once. CDR3 amino acids: CSASAGSSYEQYF. For the CDR3, the DNA is TGCAGTGCTAGTGCCGGGTCTTCCTACGAGCAGTACTTC. The chain couples TRBV20-1 to TRBJ2-7; D is ambiguous. This CDR3 has 13 residues. V gave up 3 bases and J gave up 1 base, with 10 bases separating them. Germline V gene data show CDR1 as DFQATT and CDR2 as SNEGSKA (reference sequence).

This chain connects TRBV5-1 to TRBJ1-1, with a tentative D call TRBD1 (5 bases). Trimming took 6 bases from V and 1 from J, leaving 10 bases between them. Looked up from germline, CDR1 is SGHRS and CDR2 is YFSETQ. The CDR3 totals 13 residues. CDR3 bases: TGCGCCAGCACCACCGGACAGAACACTGAAGCTTTCTTT. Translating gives CASTTGQNTEAFF.

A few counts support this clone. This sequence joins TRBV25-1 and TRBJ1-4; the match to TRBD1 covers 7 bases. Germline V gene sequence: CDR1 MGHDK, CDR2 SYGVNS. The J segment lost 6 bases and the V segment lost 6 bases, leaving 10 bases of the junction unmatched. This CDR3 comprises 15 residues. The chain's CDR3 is CASSPFNRGDEKLFF. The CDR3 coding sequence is TGTGCCAGCAGCCCTTTTAACAGGGGCGATGAAAAACTGTTTTTT.

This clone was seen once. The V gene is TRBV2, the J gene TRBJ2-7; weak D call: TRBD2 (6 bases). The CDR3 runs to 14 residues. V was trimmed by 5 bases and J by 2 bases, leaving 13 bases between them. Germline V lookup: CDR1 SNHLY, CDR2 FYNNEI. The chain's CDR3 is CASSLLPGAYEQYF. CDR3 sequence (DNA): TGTGCCAGCAGTCTACTACCGGGGGCCTACGAGCAGTACTTC.

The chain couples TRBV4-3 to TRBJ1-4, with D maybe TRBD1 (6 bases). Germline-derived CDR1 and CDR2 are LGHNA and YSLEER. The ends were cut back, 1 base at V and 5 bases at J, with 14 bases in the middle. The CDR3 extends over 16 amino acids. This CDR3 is CASSQVGGGDNEKLFF. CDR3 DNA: TGCGCCAGCAGCCAAGTGGGAGGGGGGGACAATGAAAAACTGTTTTTT.

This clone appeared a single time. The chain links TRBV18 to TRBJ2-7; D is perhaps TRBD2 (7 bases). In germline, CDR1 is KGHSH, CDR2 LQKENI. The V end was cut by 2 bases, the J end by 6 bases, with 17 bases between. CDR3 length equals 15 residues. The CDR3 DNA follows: TGTGCCAGCTCACCAACTAGCGTTGGGGGCTCCGAGCAGTACTTC. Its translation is CASSPTSVGGSEQYF.

The CDR3 DNA sequence: TGTGCCAGCAGCTTATTCCAGGCTAACTATGGCTACACCTTC. Encoded protein: CASSLFQANYGYTF. V is TRBV7-9 and J is TRBJ1-2; D ambiguous. Germline V gives CDR1 SEHNR, CDR2 FQNEAQ (reference sequence). Between the trimmed V and J ends, which lost 2 bases and 0 bases, there was a span of 7 bases. The CDR3 loop spans 14 amino acids.

CDR3 sequence reads: CASSDTGLAGLHANTGELFF. The CDR3 bases are TGCGCCAGCAGTGACACGGGACTAGCGGGACTCCACGCGAACACCGGGGAGCTGTTTTTT. The chain links TRBV10-1 to TRBJ2-2; TRBD2 aligns across 13 bases. V shed 3 bases, J shed 0 bases, and the junction held 10 bases outside the gene matches. Per germline, CDR1 WNHNN and CDR2 SYGVQD (reference sequence). The CDR3 covers 20 residues.

In DNA, the CDR3 is TGTGCCAGCAGTTACAGGCTAGATTTGGGTGAGCAGTTCTTC. Amino acids: CASSYRLDLGEQFF. The gene calls are TRBV6-2 or TRBV6-3 and TRBJ2-1; D unclear. CDR1 and CDR2 (germline): MNHEY, SVGEGT. V lost 2 bases to trimming and J lost 9 bases, with 14 bases between them. There are 14 residues in the CDR3.

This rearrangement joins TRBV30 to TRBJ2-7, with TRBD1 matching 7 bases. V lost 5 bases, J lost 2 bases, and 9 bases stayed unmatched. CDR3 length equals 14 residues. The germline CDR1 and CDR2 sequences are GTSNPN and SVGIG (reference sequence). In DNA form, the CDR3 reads TGTGCCTGGGGGCGGCGACAGGGTCCCTACGAGCAGTACTTC. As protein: CAWGRRQGPYEQYF. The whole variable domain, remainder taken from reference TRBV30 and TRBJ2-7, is SQTIHQWPATLVQPVGSPLSLECTVEGTSNPNLYWYRQAAGRGLQLLFYSVGIGQISSEVPQNLSASRPQDRQFILSSKKLLLSDSGFYLCAWGRRQGPYEQYFGPGTRLTVT.

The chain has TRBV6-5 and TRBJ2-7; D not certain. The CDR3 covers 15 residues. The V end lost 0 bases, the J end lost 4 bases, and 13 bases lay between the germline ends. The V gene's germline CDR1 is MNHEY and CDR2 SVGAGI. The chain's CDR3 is CASSYSLAEPYEQYF. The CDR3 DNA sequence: TGTGCCAGCAGTTACTCGTTGGCAGAACCTTACGAGCAGTACTTC.

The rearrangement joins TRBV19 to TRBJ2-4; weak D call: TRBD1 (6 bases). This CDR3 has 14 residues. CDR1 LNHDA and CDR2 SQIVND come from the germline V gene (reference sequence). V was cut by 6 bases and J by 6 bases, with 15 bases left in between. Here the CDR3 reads CASSPGVWTNIQYF. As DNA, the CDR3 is TGTGCCAGTAGCCCAGGGGTCTGGACAAACATTCAGTACTTC. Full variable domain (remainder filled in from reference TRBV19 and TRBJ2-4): DGGITQSPKYLFRKEGQNVTLSCEQNLNHDAMYWYRQDPGQGLRLIYYSQIVNDFQKGDIAEGYSVSREKKESFPLTVTSAQKNPTAFYLCASSPGVWTNIQYFGAGTRLSVL.

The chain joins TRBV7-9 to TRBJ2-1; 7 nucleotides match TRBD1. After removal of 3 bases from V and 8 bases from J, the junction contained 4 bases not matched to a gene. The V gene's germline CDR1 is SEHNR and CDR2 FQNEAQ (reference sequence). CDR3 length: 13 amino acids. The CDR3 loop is CASSFGTADEQFF. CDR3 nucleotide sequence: TGTGCCAGCAGCTTTGGGACAGCGGATGAGCAGTTCTTC. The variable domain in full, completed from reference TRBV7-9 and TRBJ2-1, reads DTGVSQNPRHKITKRGQNVTFRCDPISEHNRLYWYRQTLGQGPEFLTYFQNEAQLEKSRLLSDRFSAERPKGSFSTLEIQRTEQGDSAMYLCASSFGTADEQFFGPGTRLTVL.

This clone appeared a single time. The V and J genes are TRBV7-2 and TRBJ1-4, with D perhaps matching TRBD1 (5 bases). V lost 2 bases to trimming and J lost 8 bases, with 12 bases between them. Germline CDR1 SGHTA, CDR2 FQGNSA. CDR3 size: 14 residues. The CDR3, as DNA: TGTGCCAGCAGCTTAACGCAGGGTTGGGAAAAACTGTTTTTT. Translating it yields CASSLTQGWEKLFF.

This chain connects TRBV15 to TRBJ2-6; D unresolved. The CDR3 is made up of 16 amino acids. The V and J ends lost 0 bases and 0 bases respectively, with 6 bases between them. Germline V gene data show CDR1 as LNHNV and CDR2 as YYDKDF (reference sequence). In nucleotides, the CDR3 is TGTGCCACCAGCAGAGATTTCGGCTCTGGGGCCAACGTCCTGACTTTC. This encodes CATSRDFGSGANVLTF.

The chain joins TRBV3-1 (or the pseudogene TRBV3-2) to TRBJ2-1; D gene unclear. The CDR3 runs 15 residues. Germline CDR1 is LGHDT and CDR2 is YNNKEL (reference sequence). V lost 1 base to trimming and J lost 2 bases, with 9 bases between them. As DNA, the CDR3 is TGTGCCAGCAGCCAAGGGAGCCACCCCTACAATGAGCAGTTCTTC. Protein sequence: CASSQGSHPYNEQFF.

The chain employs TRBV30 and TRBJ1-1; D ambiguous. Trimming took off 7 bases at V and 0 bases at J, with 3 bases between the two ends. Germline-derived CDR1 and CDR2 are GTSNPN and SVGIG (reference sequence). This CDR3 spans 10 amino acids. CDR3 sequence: CALMNTEAFF. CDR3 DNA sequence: TGTGCCTTAATGAACACTGAAGCTTTCTTT. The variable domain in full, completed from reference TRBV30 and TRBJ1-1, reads SQTIHQWPATLVQPVGSPLSLECTVEGTSNPNLYWYRQAAGRGLQLLFYSVGIGQISSEVPQNLSASRPQDRQFILSSKKLLLSDSGFYLCALMNTEAFFGQGTRLTVV.

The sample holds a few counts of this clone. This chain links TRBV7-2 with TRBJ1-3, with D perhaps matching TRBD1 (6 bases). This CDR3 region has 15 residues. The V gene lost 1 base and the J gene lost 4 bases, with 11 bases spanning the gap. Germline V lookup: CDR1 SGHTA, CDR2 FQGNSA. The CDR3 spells CASSLDRVRGNTIYF. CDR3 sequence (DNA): TGTGCCAGCAGCTTAGACAGGGTCCGGGGAAACACCATATATTTT.

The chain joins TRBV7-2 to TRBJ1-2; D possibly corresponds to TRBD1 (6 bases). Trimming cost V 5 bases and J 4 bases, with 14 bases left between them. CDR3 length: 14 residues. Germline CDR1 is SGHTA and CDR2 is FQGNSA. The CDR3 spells CASSPVGQRYGYTF. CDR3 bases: TGTGCCAGCAGCCCCGTTGGACAGCGCTATGGCTACACCTTC. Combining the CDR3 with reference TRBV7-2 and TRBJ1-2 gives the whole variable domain GAGVSQSPSNKVTEKGKDVELRCDPISGHTALYWYRQSLGQGLEFLIYFQGNSAPDKSGLPSDRFSAERTGGSVSTLTIQRTQQEDSAVYLCASSPVGQRYGYTFGSGTRLTVV.

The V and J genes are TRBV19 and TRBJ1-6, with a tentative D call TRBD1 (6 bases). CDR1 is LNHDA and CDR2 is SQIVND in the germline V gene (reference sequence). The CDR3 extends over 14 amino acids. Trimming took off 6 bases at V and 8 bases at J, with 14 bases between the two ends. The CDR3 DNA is TGTGCCAGTAGCCCCCGCGGGGGCGATTCACCCCTCCACTTT. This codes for CASSPRGGDSPLHF.

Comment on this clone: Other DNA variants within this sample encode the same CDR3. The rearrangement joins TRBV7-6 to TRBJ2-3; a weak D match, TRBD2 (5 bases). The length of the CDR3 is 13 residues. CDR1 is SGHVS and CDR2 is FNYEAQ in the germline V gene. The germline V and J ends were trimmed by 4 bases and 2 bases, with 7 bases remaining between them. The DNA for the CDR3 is TGTGCCAGCAGCTCCCGGGACACAGATACGCAGTATTTT. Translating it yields CASSSRDTDTQYF.